This passage covers 22 T cell receptor beta chains from one sample sequenced in a study of shared clonotypes between healthy human individuals. Libraries were prepared by immunoSEQ multiplex PCR; TCRdb keeps only in-frame clonotypes and omits some of them. The sample lists 560,000 or so clones; 95% to 96% were seen once. Naive CD8 cells were CD45RO-negative, positively selected for CCR7, excluding terminally differentiated effector memory CD45RA+ cells. Sample: naive CD8+ T cells sorted from blood. The receptors derive from a woman aged 25 to 39 in good health.

This CDR3 reads CASSFRQGTETQYF. The CDR3 coding sequence is TGTGCCAGCAGTTTCCGACAGGGAACGGAGACCCAGTACTTC. This sequence joins TRBV27 and TRBJ2-5, with 7 bases identical to TRBD1. Germline V gives CDR1 MNHEY, CDR2 SMNVEV (reference sequence). The CDR3 consists of 14 residues. The ends lost 3 bases at V and 5 bases at J; junction bases unmatched: 6.

The gene calls are TRBV7-6 and TRBJ2-2; TRBD1 aligns across 7 bases. The trim removed 10 bases at V and 10 bases at J, leaving 15 bases unmatched. Germline lookup yields CDR1 SGHVS and CDR2 FNYEAQ. The CDR3 has 14 residues. CDR3 sequence: CATSGTALRQELFF. The CDR3, as DNA: TGTGCCACGTCCGGGACAGCCCTTCGACAGGAGCTGTTTTTT. Filled out from reference TRBV7-6 and TRBJ2-2, the complete variable domain reads GAGVSQSPRYKVTKRGQDVALRCDPISGHVSLYWYRQALGQGPEFLTYFNYEAQQDKSGLPNDRFSAERPEGSISTLTIQRTEQRDSAMYRCATSGTALRQELFFGEGSRLTVL.

The chain links TRBV23-1 to TRBJ2-7; D is unresolved. TRBV23-1 is annotated as an ORF whose role is uncertain. The CDR3 runs to 12 residues. V was shortened by 1 base and J by 8 bases, with 9 bases between the two germline ends. This CDR3 reads CASSQLFSQQYF. In nucleotides, the CDR3 is TGCGCCAGCAGTCAATTATTCTCCCAGCAGTACTTC.

The genes are TRBV2 and TRBJ1-1; the D gene is possibly TRBD1 (5 bases). Germline-derived CDR1 and CDR2 are SNHLY and FYNNEI. The V gene lost 7 bases and the J gene lost 0 bases, with 18 bases spanning the gap. CDR3 length equals 16 residues. The CDR3 sequence: CASTRWGVAMNTEAFF. The CDR3 region has the DNA TGTGCCAGCACCCGGTGGGGGGTTGCTATGAACACTGAAGCTTTCTTT.

For the CDR3, the DNA is TGCGCCAGCAGCCAAGCCCCTCAGGGGGGATCCTACGAGCAGTACTTC. As protein: CASSQAPQGGSYEQYF. The rearrangement links TRBV4-1 to TRBJ2-7; D possibly corresponds to TRBD1 (7 bases). Per germline, CDR1 MGHRA and CDR2 YSYEKL. This CDR3 comprises 16 residues. Trimming took 1 base from V and 1 from J, leaving 14 bases between them.

This chain links TRBV5-5 with TRBJ2-7, with TRBD2 as a possible D gene (5 bases). The CDR3 has 14 residues. With 1 base removed from V and 3 bases from J, the gap between germline ends came to 11 bases. The germline V gene has CDR1 SGHKS and CDR2 YYEKEE (reference sequence). CDR3 protein: CASSLLEEFYEQYF. CDR3 DNA sequence: TGTGCCAGCAGCTTGTTGGAGGAGTTCTACGAGCAGTACTTC. Combining the CDR3 with reference TRBV5-5 and TRBJ2-7 gives the whole variable domain DAGVTQSPTHLIKTRGQQVTLRCSPISGHKSVSWYQQVLGQGPQFIFQYYEKEERGRGNFPDRFSARQFPNYSSELNVNALLLGDSALYLCASSLLEEFYEQYFGPGTRLTVT.

V usage is TRBV7-3 and J usage is TRBJ2-7; D is ambiguous. The germline V gene encodes CDR1 SGHTA and CDR2 FQGTGA. The CDR3 totals 12 residues. Trimming removed 6 bases at V and 3 bases at J, with 9 bases between. CDR3 protein: CASRGHVYEQYF. In DNA form, the CDR3 reads TGTGCCAGCAGGGGCCACGTCTACGAGCAGTACTTC.

V is TRBV19 and J is TRBJ1-2; tentatively, D is TRBD1 (5 bases). CDR3 length: 12 amino acids. Germline loops: CDR1 LNHDA, CDR2 SQIVND (reference sequence). V lost 10 bases, J lost 8 bases, and 17 bases lay in between. Written as DNA, the CDR3 is TGTGCCACGGTCGGGAAAGGGGCGGGCTACACCTTC. It specifies CATVGKGAGYTF. The full variable domain, with the rest looked up from reference TRBV19 and TRBJ1-2, is DGGITQSPKYLFRKEGQNVTLSCEQNLNHDAMYWYRQDPGQGLRLIYYSQIVNDFQKGDIAEGYSVSREKKESFPLTVTSAQKNPTAFYLCATVGKGAGYTFGSGTRLTVV.

The chain carries TRBV19 and TRBJ2-7, with D perhaps TRBD1 (6 bases). V was shortened by 3 bases and J by 5 bases, with 14 bases between the two germline ends. CDR3 length equals 14 residues. Germline CDR1 LNHDA, CDR2 SQIVND (reference sequence). For the CDR3, the DNA is TGTGCCAGTAGTATGGGCCAGGGGATCGACGAGCAGTACTTC. Its protein product is CASSMGQGIDEQYF.

A single count supports this clone. V gene TRBV9 combines with J gene TRBJ1-1; TRBD1 matches 8 bases. The junction had 5 bases not matched to a gene; V was cut back by 2 bases and J by 5 bases. The CDR3 loop spans 14 amino acids. Germline-derived CDR1 and CDR2 are SGDLS and YYNGEE. CDR3 coding DNA: TGTGCCAGCAGCGTCCGAAGGACAGGGACTGAAGCTTTCTTT. It specifies CASSVRRTGTEAFF.

This chain uses TRBV7-8 with TRBJ1-2, with 7 bases aligning to TRBD1. V lost 5 bases to trimming and J lost 0 bases; unmatched junction nucleotides: 21. This CDR3 is built from 20 residues. Germline loops: CDR1 SGHVS, CDR2 FQNEAQ. The CDR3 loop reads CASSLHQQGLIRGANYGYTF. The DNA of the CDR3 is TGTGCCAGCAGCCTCCACCAACAGGGGTTGATAAGAGGAGCTAACTATGGCTACACCTTC.

The rearrangement links TRBV28 to TRBJ1-5, with 9 nucleotides matching TRBD1. V dropped 8 bases and J dropped 0; count of bases not matched to a gene: 8. This CDR3 is 16 amino acids long. Germline CDR1 MDHEN, CDR2 SYDVKM. Here the CDR3 reads CASRDRDEHSNQPQHF. CDR3 nucleotide sequence: TGTGCCAGCCGGGACAGGGATGAGCATAGCAATCAGCCCCAGCATTTT.

This rearrangement joins TRBV7-8 to TRBJ2-7, with 11 bases identical to TRBD2. J was trimmed by 5 bases and V by 7 bases; bases with no gene match: 10. The CDR3 is 15 amino acids. The germline gives CDR1 SGHVS, CDR2 FQNEAQ. The CDR3 region is CASISTGTSGDEQYF. CDR3 sequence (DNA): TGTGCCAGCATATCGACCGGGACTAGCGGCGACGAGCAGTACTTC.

The genes are TRBV10-3 and TRBJ2-4; no reliable D call. Germline V lookup: CDR1 ENHRY, CDR2 SYGVKD. The CDR3 contains 14 residues. Trimming stripped 5 bases from V and 9 bases from J, with 17 bases between. The CDR3 region is CAISPTTTQTIQYF. For the CDR3, the DNA is TGTGCCATCAGTCCGACAACTACCCAAACCATTCAGTACTTC.

This chain links TRBV14 with TRBJ1-6; possible D gene TRBD1, 6 bases. Germline-derived CDR1 and CDR2 are SGHDN and FVKESK. With 3 bases removed from V and 5 bases from J, the gap between germline ends came to 17 bases. CDR3 size: 17 residues. CDR3 sequence: CASSHPLPWGHNSPLHF. The CDR3 DNA reads TGTGCCAGCAGCCATCCTCTCCCGTGGGGGCATAATTCACCCCTCCACTTT. The complete variable domain, with remaining parts taken from reference TRBV14 and TRBJ1-6, reads EAGVTQFPSHSVIEKGQTVTLRCDPISGHDNLYWYRRVMGKEIKFLLHFVKESKQDESGMPNNRFLAERTGGTYSTLKVQPAELEDSGVYFCASSHPLPWGHNSPLHFGNGTRLTVT.

CDR3 region: CASSLEVAGLEGQYF. CDR3 DNA: TGTGCCAGCAGCTTAGAGGTAGCGGGTTTGGAGGGGCAGTATTTT. The J gene is TRBJ2-3, the V gene TRBV7-9; 7 positions match TRBD2. The length of the CDR3 is 15 residues. The ends lost 1 base at V and 11 bases at J; junction bases unmatched: 12. The germline CDR1 and CDR2 sequences are SEHNR and FQNEAQ (reference sequence).

The chain recombines TRBV10-3 with TRBJ2-7; TRBD2 agrees at 8 bases. J was trimmed by 2 bases and V by 8 bases; bases with no gene match: 2. Germline loops: CDR1 ENHRY, CDR2 SYGVKD. The CDR3 is made up of 12 amino acids. CDR3 coding DNA: TGTGCCATCCGGGGGGGGACCTACGAGCAGTACTTC. Its protein is CAIRGGTYEQYF.

The chain links TRBV28 to TRBJ2-7, with TRBD1 identical over 9 bases. The CDR3 covers 14 residues. J lost 3 bases, V lost 5 bases, and 5 bases had no gene match. In germline, CDR1 is MDHEN, CDR2 SYDVKM. DNA of the CDR3: TGTGCCAGCAGTAGAGGGACAGGGAACTACGAGCAGTACTTC. Encoded protein: CASSRGTGNYEQYF.

This clone was seen only once. The CDR3 region is CASSLGWSRTPNEQFF. The CDR3 DNA sequence: TGTGCCAGCAGCTTAGGGTGGAGCCGCACGCCCAATGAGCAGTTCTTC. J is TRBJ2-1 and V is TRBV7-9, with D hard to call. CDR1 and CDR2 (germline): SEHNR, FQNEAQ (reference sequence). V lost 1 base, J lost 6 bases, and 16 bases lay in between. The CDR3 totals 16 residues.

The genes are TRBV11-3 and TRBJ2-1; 12 bases line up with TRBD2. V lost 5 bases and J lost 8; bases outside the gene matches: 7. This CDR3 has 15 residues. The germline CDR1 and CDR2 sequences are SGHNT and YENEEA. The CDR3 DNA reads as TGTGCCAGCAGCGCCCGACTAGCGGGAGAGGATGAGCAGTTCTTC. Translated, it gives CASSARLAGEDEQFF.

This clone has just a few counts. The V gene is TRBV6-5, the J gene TRBJ1-5, with 7 nucleotides matching TRBD1. The CDR3 sequence is 14 residues long. V gave up 2 bases and J gave up 13 bases; unmatched junction bases: 11. Per germline, CDR1 MNHEY and CDR2 SVGAGI. The CDR3 loop is CASSYEGDSMGQHF. The CDR3 DNA is TGTGCCAGCAGTTACGAAGGGGACAGCATGGGACAGCATTTT.

V gene TRBV6-6 combines with J gene TRBJ2-7; TRBD1 aligns across 9 bases. J gave up 3 bases and V 4 bases, and 10 bases lay outside the gene matches. Germline values: CDR1 MNHNY, CDR2 SVGAGI (reference sequence). The CDR3 has 16 residues. This chain's CDR3 is CASSWDRAGLDYEQYF. For the CDR3, the DNA is TGTGCCAGCAGTTGGGACAGGGCAGGCCTCGACTACGAGCAGTACTTC.